This T cell receptor beta chain originates from a study of T cell repertoires in cytomegalovirus infection. In the study overall: Alongside well-studied HLA-B-restricted CMV epitopes, recently identified HLA-C-restricted CMV epitopes were also used.

Findings of the study overall: Identification of carriers of CMV plus the relevant HLA was performed using cumulative public TCR beta family frequency.

The germline V gene has CDR1 MNHEY and CDR2 SVGAGI. The CDR3 covers 14 residues. Each CDR3 protein gets one entry after TCRdb re-called the reads with MiXCR. Counted here are some 900,000 distinct CDR3 sequences, 30% to 35% occurring once; the ten biggest clones make up around 11%. About this clonotype itself: Its antigen remains unknown. The junction departs from germline at one end; a sequencing error may be responsible.

This TCR was sampled from a human donor in good health (CMV status not recorded). Some clones in this sample may be carry-over from other donors' samples. This chain uses TRBV6-5 with TRBJ2-7; 7 positions match TRBD1. Sequencing was performed on cultured CD8+ T cells from PBMCs, taken from culture after CMV antigen stimulation. The CDR3 DNA is TGTGTCAGCAGTCACCCGACAGGGATCTACGAGCAGTACTTC. Protein product: CVSSHPTGIYEQYF.